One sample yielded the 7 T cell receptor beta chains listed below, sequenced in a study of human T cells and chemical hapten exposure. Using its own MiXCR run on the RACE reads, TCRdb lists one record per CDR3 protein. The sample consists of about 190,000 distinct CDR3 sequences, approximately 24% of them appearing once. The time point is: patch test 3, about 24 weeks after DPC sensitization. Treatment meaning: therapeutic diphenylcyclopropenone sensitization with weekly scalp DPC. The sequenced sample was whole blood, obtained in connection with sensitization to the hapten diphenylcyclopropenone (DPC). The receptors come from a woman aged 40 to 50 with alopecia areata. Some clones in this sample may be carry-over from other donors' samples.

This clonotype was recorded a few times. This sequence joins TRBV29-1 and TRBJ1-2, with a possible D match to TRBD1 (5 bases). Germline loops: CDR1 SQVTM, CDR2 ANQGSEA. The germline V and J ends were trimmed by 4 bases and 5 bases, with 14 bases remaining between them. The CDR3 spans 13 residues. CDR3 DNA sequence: TGCAGCGTTGCCCCAGGGCCGTCATATGGCTACACCTTC. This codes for CSVAPGPSYGYTF. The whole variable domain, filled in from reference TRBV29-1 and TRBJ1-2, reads SAVISQKPSRDICQRGTSLTIQCQVDSQVTMMFWYRQQPGQSLTLIATANQGSEATYESGFVIDKFPISRPNLTFSTLTVSNMSPEDSSIYLCSVAPGPSYGYTFGSGTRLTVV.

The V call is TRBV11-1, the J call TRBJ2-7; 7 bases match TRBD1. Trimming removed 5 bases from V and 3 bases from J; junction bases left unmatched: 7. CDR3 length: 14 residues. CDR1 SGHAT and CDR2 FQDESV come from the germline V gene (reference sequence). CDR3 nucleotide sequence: TGTGCCAGCAGCGACCGGGACAGTCTCTACGAGCAGTACTTC. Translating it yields CASSDRDSLYEQYF.

For the CDR3, the DNA is TGCGCCAGCAGCCAAGGCACTAGCTCTAACACCGGGGAGCTGTTTTTT. Its protein product is CASSQGTSSNTGELFF. The chain carries TRBV4-3 and TRBJ2-2, with D tentatively TRBD2 (6 bases). CDR1 and CDR2 (germline): LGHNA, YSLEER. The ends were cut back, 1 base at V and 2 bases at J, with 11 bases in the middle. The CDR3 is 16 amino acids.

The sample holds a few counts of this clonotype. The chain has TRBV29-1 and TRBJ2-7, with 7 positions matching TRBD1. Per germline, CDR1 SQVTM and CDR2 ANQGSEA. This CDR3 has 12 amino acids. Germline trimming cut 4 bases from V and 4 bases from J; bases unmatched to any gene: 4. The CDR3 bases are TGCAGCGTTGCGACAGGGAGATACGAGCAGTACTTC. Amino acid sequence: CSVATGRYEQYF.

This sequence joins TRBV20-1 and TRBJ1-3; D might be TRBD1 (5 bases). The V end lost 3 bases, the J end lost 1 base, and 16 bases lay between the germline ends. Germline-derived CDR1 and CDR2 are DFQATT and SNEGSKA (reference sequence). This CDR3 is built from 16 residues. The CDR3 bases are TGCAGTGCTAGGAAGGGGCAGGAGAGGTCTGGAAACACCATATATTTT. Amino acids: CSARKGQERSGNTIYF.

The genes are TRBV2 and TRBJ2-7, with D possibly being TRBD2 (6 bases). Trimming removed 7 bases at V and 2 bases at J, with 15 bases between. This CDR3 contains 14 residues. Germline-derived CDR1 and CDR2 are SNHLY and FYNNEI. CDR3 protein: CASKGRDGAYEQYF. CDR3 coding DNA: TGTGCCAGCAAAGGGCGGGACGGTGCCTACGAGCAGTACTTC.

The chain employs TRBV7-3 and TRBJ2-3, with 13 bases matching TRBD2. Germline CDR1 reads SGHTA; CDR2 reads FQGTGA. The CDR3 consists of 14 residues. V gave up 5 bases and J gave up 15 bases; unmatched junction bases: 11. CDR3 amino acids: CASSPQPGLAGLYF. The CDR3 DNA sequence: TGTGCCAGCAGCCCCCAACCGGGACTAGCGGGACTTTATTTT.